The 25 T cell receptor beta chains reported below all come from one sample, sequenced in a study of T cell responses to AZD1222 COVID-19 vaccine (dated by TCRdb to the early 2020s). The time point label corresponds to: baseline before first vaccination. Libraries were built with the immunoSEQ multiplex PCR assay. Here the immuneACCESS table is served through TCRdb, limited to in-frame sequences with V and J called. Missing clones are a known gap in these copies; in checked studies unresolved V genes cover under half, and the rest lacks a known reason. Present in this sample are around 140,000 clones, about 94% of which were seen just once. About 5% of the sample belongs to the ten largest clones. Material: peripheral blood, obtained on day 0 of AZD1222 vaccination. These receptors came from an adult in good health.

The chain employs TRBV3-1 (or the pseudogene TRBV3-2) and TRBJ2-2; no firm D call. The CDR3 consists of 13 residues. Trimming took 1 base from V and 2 from J, leaving 2 bases between them. Germline values: CDR1 LGHDT, CDR2 YNNKEL (reference sequence). The DNA for the CDR3 is TGTGCCAGCAGCCAAGGAAACACCGGGGAGCTGTTTTTT. Translating it yields CASSQGNTGELFF.

The rearrangement uses TRBV5-1 and TRBJ1-2; D uncertain. Trimming took off 0 bases at V and 8 bases at J, with 14 bases between the two ends. CDR3 length: 14 residues. Looked up from germline, CDR1 is SGHRS and CDR2 is YFSETQ. The CDR3 protein is CASSLEYEGGGYTF. The CDR3 DNA reads TGCGCCAGCAGCTTGGAATACGAGGGAGGAGGCTACACCTTC.

The V call is TRBV28, the J call TRBJ2-7; D unresolved. The CDR3 covers 15 residues. Germline assignment: CDR1 MDHEN and CDR2 SYDVKM. The V end lost 6 bases, the J end lost 3 bases, and 18 bases lay between the germline ends. The CDR3 DNA reads as TGTGCCAGCAGCCCCCCAGACCCCTGGGACTACGAGCAGTACTTC. Its protein product is CASSPPDPWDYEQYF.

The chain has TRBV5-1 and TRBJ1-4, with TRBD1 matching 9 bases. The trim removed 1 base at V and 6 bases at J, leaving 1 base unmatched. The CDR3 has 14 residues. Germline V gene data show CDR1 as SGHRS and CDR2 as YFSETQ. CDR3 nucleotide sequence: TGCGCCAGCAGCTTGACAGGGGGCGATGAAAAACTGTTTTTT. It encodes CASSLTGGDEKLFF.

The V call is TRBV5-1, the J call TRBJ2-7; 8 bases are a match to TRBD2. The CDR3 is 15 residues long. Germline V gene sequence: CDR1 SGHRS, CDR2 YFSETQ. The V segment lost 1 base and the J segment 3 bases; nucleotides outside the gene matches: 6. For the CDR3, the DNA is TGCGCCAGCAGCTTGCGGCGGGGGGCGGGCTACGAGCAGTACTTC. It translates to CASSLRRGAGYEQYF.

This rearrangement joins TRBV29-1 to TRBJ2-3; D call uncertain. CDR1 is SQVTM, CDR2 ANQGSEA, per germline. The CDR3 runs to 12 residues. V was pared by 7 bases and J by 0 bases, with 8 bases between. CDR3 sequence: CSAGSSTDTQYF. The CDR3 coding sequence is TGCAGCGCCGGTAGTAGCACAGATACGCAGTATTTT.

The rearrangement links TRBV4-2 to TRBJ1-1, with 8 bases aligning to TRBD1. The germline CDR1 and CDR2 sequences are LGHNA and YNFKEQ. The trim removed 2 bases at V and 6 bases at J, leaving 8 bases unmatched. This CDR3 is built from 15 residues. The CDR3 region has the DNA TGTGCCAGCAGCCAATGGACAGGGCTCGGCGCTGAAGCTTTCTTT. Translation gives CASSQWTGLGAEAFF.

The rearrangement joins TRBV6-2 or TRBV6-3 to TRBJ1-5; 8 nucleotides agree with TRBD1. This CDR3 contains 12 residues. Germline CDR1 is MNHEY and CDR2 is SVGEGT. V lost 6 bases and J lost 11; bases outside the gene matches: 6. CDR3 DNA: TGTGCCAGCAGCGACAGGGGATCAGCCCAGCATTTT. Residues: CASSDRGSAQHF.

The chain uses TRBV29-1 and TRBJ2-7; D might be TRBD2 (6 bases). This CDR3 is 14 amino acids long. V was cut by 2 bases and J by 3 bases, with 14 bases left in between. Germline CDR1 reads SQVTM; CDR2 reads ANQGSEA. Here the CDR3 reads CSVEFADYNYEQYF. The CDR3 nucleotides read TGCAGCGTTGAATTCGCGGACTACAACTACGAGCAGTACTTC.

The chain combines TRBV11-2 with TRBJ2-7; 9 nucleotides align to TRBD1. The V and J ends lost 7 bases and 1 base, in that order; junction bases with no gene match: 2. The CDR3 extends over 13 amino acids. Looked up from germline, CDR1 is SGHAT and CDR2 is FQNNGV. CDR3: CASTDRGSYEQYF. CDR3 in DNA: TGTGCCAGCACGGACAGGGGATCCTACGAGCAGTACTTC.

The chain employs TRBV9 and TRBJ2-5; either TRBD1 or TRBD2 may supply D (5 bases each). Germline CDR1 is SGDLS and CDR2 is YYNGEE. This CDR3 is built from 14 residues. V was clipped by 3 bases and J by 4 bases, with 13 bases between them. The DNA for the CDR3 is TGTGCCAGCAGCGAGGGGACCATGGGAGAGACCCAGTACTTC. This translates into CASSEGTMGETQYF. The full variable domain, its missing parts supplied by reference TRBV9 and TRBJ2-5, is DSGVTQTPKHLITATGQRVTLRCSPRSGDLSVYWYQQSLDQGLQFLIQYYNGEERAKGNILERFSAQQFPDLHSELNLSSLELGDSALYFCASSEGTMGETQYFGPGTRLLVL.

The chain uses TRBV5-6 and TRBJ2-1; TRBD2 matches 7 bases. J lost 2 bases, V lost 2 bases, and 7 bases had no gene match. Germline CDR1 and CDR2: SGHDT and YYEEEE. This CDR3 is built from 16 residues. The CDR3 is CASSFSRLATYNEQFF. The CDR3 DNA reads TGTGCCAGCAGCTTCTCTAGACTAGCTACCTACAATGAGCAGTTCTTC.

This sequence joins TRBV29-1 and TRBJ2-5; 12 bases map to TRBD2. J gave up 2 bases and V 7 bases, and 5 bases lay outside the gene matches. The germline V gene encodes CDR1 SQVTM and CDR2 ANQGSEA. This CDR3 region has 14 residues. CDR3 nucleotide sequence: TGCAGCGCCCCCGGACTAGCGGGACAAGAGACCCAGTACTTC. Its translation is CSAPGLAGQETQYF.

The rearrangement uses TRBV7-9 and TRBJ1-2, with D maybe TRBD1 (6 bases). The CDR3 covers 12 residues. V lost 5 bases to trimming and J lost 6 bases, with 10 bases between them. Germline CDR1 reads SEHNR; CDR2 reads FQNEAQ (reference sequence). The CDR3 is CASSPGGNGYTF. CDR3 DNA: TGTGCCAGCAGCCCCGGGGGCAATGGCTACACCTTC.

This sequence joins TRBV5-1 and TRBJ1-2; D call uncertain. The germline V and J ends were trimmed by 4 bases and 0 bases, with 7 bases remaining between them. The germline V gene encodes CDR1 SGHRS and CDR2 YFSETQ. This CDR3 comprises 13 residues. DNA for the CDR3: TGCGCCAGCAGCCAACTCTCTAACTATGGCTACACCTTC. Translation gives CASSQLSNYGYTF.

The V gene is TRBV5-1, the J gene TRBJ1-1, with a weak D call TRBD1 (5 bases). From germline, CDR1 is SGHRS and CDR2 YFSETQ. V was shortened by 5 bases and J by 0 bases, with 11 bases between the two germline ends. The CDR3 is made up of 14 amino acids. The CDR3 bases are TGCGCCAGCAGAGTGACAGCTCTGAACACTGAAGCTTTCTTT. Protein product: CASRVTALNTEAFF.

The chain has TRBV28 and TRBJ2-7; possibly TRBD1 for D (6 bases). Deletions cut 0 bases from V and 0 bases from J, with 12 bases between. Looked up from germline, CDR1 is MDHEN and CDR2 is SYDVKM. The CDR3 runs to 16 residues. In DNA, the CDR3 is TGTGCCAGCAGTTTATGGAGGTTAGGGGGCTCCTACGAGCAGTACTTC. Translating gives CASSLWRLGGSYEQYF. The full variable domain, its missing parts supplied by reference TRBV28 and TRBJ2-7, is DVKVTQSSRYLVKRTGEKVFLECVQDMDHENMFWYRQDPGLGLRLIYFSYDVKMKEKGDIPEGYSVSREKKERFSLILESASTNQTSMYLCASSLWRLGGSYEQYFGPGTRLTVT.

The table lists this clone with a count of one. The CDR3 DNA reads TGTGCCTGGAAGGCCGGCAGGGGCACAGATACGCAGTATTTT. It is translated as CAWKAGRGTDTQYF. V is TRBV30 and J is TRBJ2-3; TRBD1 might be the D (5 bases). The CDR3 loop spans 14 amino acids. Germline CDR1 and CDR2: GTSNPN and SVGIG (reference sequence). Trimming shortened V by 4 bases and J by 1 base, and 12 bases separated the two germline ends.

The chain has TRBV15 and TRBJ2-3; TRBD2 matches at 10 bases. V lost 4 bases, J lost 2 bases, and 6 bases stayed unmatched. Germline V gene lookup returns CDR1 LNHNV and CDR2 YYDKDF (reference sequence). The CDR3 is 16 residues long. CDR3 DNA sequence: TGTGCCACCAGCACGCTAGCGGGAGAGAACACAGATACGCAGTATTTT. It codes for CATSTLAGENTDTQYF.

This chain connects TRBV24-1 to TRBJ2-1; TRBD2 matches 11 bases. Per the germline V gene, CDR1 is KGHDR and CDR2 is SFDVKD. J lost 7 bases, V lost 6 bases, and 22 bases had no gene match. The CDR3 is 20 residues long. The CDR3 DNA reads as TGTGCCACCAGTCCCAAGACGGGGACTCAACATAGCGGGAGGGTAAATGAGCAGTTCTTC. Amino acids: CATSPKTGTQHSGRVNEQFF.

J is TRBJ2-5 and V is TRBV5-4; 7 bases are shared with TRBD2. The CDR3 is 15 residues long. Germline V gene sequence: CDR1 SGHNT, CDR2 YYREEE (reference sequence). V dropped 0 bases and J dropped 2; count of bases not matched to a gene: 4. This CDR3 reads CASSLELAEQETQYF. The CDR3 DNA reads as TGTGCCAGCAGCTTGGAGCTAGCGGAACAAGAGACCCAGTACTTC.

The chain carries TRBV6-2 or TRBV6-3 and TRBJ1-2; D is uncertain. The germline gives CDR1 MNHEY, CDR2 SVGEGT. V was clipped by 2 bases and J by 4 bases, with 8 bases between them. This CDR3 has 13 amino acids. As DNA, the CDR3 is TGTGCCAGCAGTTACGGGGAAGTCTATGGCTACACCTTC. Translating it yields CASSYGEVYGYTF.

V is TRBV5-1 and J is TRBJ2-7; D ambiguous. The germline V gene has CDR1 SGHRS and CDR2 YFSETQ. The V and J ends lost 1 base and 0 bases respectively, with 8 bases between them. The CDR3 totals 14 residues. CDR3 protein: CASSLFDRSYEQYF. The CDR3 DNA is TGCGCCAGCAGCTTGTTCGACCGCTCCTACGAGCAGTACTTC.

The rearrangement uses TRBV5-5 and TRBJ1-1; D is perhaps TRBD1 (6 bases). The V gene lost 0 bases and the J gene lost 1 base, with 7 bases spanning the gap. Germline CDR1 is SGHKS and CDR2 is YYEKEE (reference sequence). The CDR3 loop spans 14 amino acids. This CDR3 reads CASSLAGANTEAFF. The CDR3 DNA follows: TGTGCCAGCAGCTTGGCGGGGGCGAACACTGAAGCTTTCTTT.

This clone was picked up one time. V gene TRBV2 combines with J gene TRBJ2-1; D not certain. This CDR3 spans 12 amino acids. With 2 bases removed from V and 6 bases from J, the gap between germline ends came to 5 bases. Germline CDR1 is SNHLY and CDR2 is FYNNEI. This CDR3 is CASSERVNEQFF. The CDR3 region has the DNA TGTGCCAGCAGTGAAAGGGTCAATGAGCAGTTCTTC.